This T cell receptor (beta chain) was sequenced for a study of PD-1 blockade in classical Hodgkin lymphoma. Libraries were prepared by immunoSEQ multiplex PCR; TCRdb keeps only in-frame clonotypes and omits some of them. The sample lists tens of thousands of clones; 76% were seen once. Details on this clone: As yet, its antigen is unknown.

In every patient, relapse followed autologous stem cell transplantation, while exposure to brentuximab vedotin differed. The study's findings and limits: The CD4+ diversity rise by C4D1 was clearest in complete responders.

This receptor was identified in a human donor with classical Hodgkin lymphoma. Sequencing used peripheral blood mononuclear cells (PBMCs), obtained at baseline.

Written as DNA, the CDR3 is TGTGCCAGCAGCCCCCAAGGAGGGCCGGATACGCAGTATTTT. Translated: CASSPQGGPDTQYF. J is TRBJ2-3 and V is TRBV7-9; D perhaps matches TRBD2 (6 bases). This CDR3 comprises 14 residues. Germline V lookup: CDR1 SEHNR, CDR2 FQNEAQ (reference sequence). Trimming took 5 bases from V and 6 from J, leaving 15 bases between them.